One and the same sample provided the 27 T cell receptor beta chains below, sequenced in a study of blood T cell repertoires in COVID-19. Assay used: immunoSEQ multiplex PCR; TCRdb lists only in-frame clones, some missing. The sample carries over 250,000 clones, roughly 86% recorded once. Sample: peripheral blood. These TCRs come from a woman aged 50 to 60 with acute or convalescent COVID-19.

V and J are TRBV4-1 and TRBJ1-6; D not resolved. Trimming stripped 3 bases from V and 5 bases from J, with 11 bases between. This CDR3 has 15 residues. Per germline, CDR1 MGHRA and CDR2 YSYEKL. CDR3 coding DNA: TGCGCCAGCAGCCAGGGGAGAGCTAATAATTCACCCCTCCACTTT. It codes for CASSQGRANNSPLHF.

This chain uses TRBV9 with TRBJ2-5, with D perhaps matching TRBD1 (6 bases). This CDR3 contains 14 residues. Per the germline V gene, CDR1 is SGDLS and CDR2 is YYNGEE. V lost 3 bases and J 1 base, leaving 10 bases between the germline ends. The CDR3 sequence is CASSAGHFQETQYF. CDR3 nucleotide sequence: TGTGCCAGCAGCGCGGGACATTTCCAAGAGACCCAGTACTTC. The full variable domain, in which reference TRBV9 and TRBJ2-5 provide the parts outside the CDR3, is DSGVTQTPKHLITATGQRVTLRCSPRSGDLSVYWYQQSLDQGLQFLIQYYNGEERAKGNILERFSAQQFPDLHSELNLSSLELGDSALYFCASSAGHFQETQYFGPGTRLLVL.

The genes are TRBV24-1 and TRBJ1-6; D not resolved. The CDR3 covers 12 residues. Germline CDR1 and CDR2: KGHDR and SFDVKD. The germline V and J ends were trimmed by 3 bases and 8 bases, with 4 bases remaining between them. In DNA, the CDR3 is TGTGCCACCAGTGATCCCGATTCACCCCTCCACTTT. This codes for CATSDPDSPLHF.

V is TRBV27 and J is TRBJ1-1; perhaps TRBD1 as D (6 bases). The length of the CDR3 is 15 residues. Germline-derived CDR1 and CDR2 are MNHEY and SMNVEV (reference sequence). Trimming stripped 3 bases from V and 1 base from J, with 12 bases between. This chain's CDR3 is CASSLKTGPNTEAFF. DNA for the CDR3: TGTGCCAGCAGTTTGAAGACAGGTCCGAACACTGAAGCTTTCTTT.

The chain joins TRBV30 to TRBJ1-4; no clear D gene. This CDR3 is built from 13 residues. Per the germline V gene, CDR1 is GTSNPN and CDR2 is SVGIG (reference sequence). V was shortened by 3 bases and J by 7 bases, with 12 bases between the two germline ends. The CDR3 loop is CAWSYLAGEKLFF. For the CDR3, the DNA is TGTGCCTGGAGCTACCTCGCGGGTGAAAAACTGTTTTTT. Looking up the rest from reference TRBV30 and TRBJ1-4 gives the full variable domain: SQTIHQWPATLVQPVGSPLSLECTVEGTSNPNLYWYRQAAGRGLQLLFYSVGIGQISSEVPQNLSASRPQDRQFILSSKKLLLSDSGFYLCAWSYLAGEKLFFGSGTQLSVL.

The genes are TRBV3-1 (or the pseudogene TRBV3-2) and TRBJ2-5, with 7 bases that match TRBD2. CDR3 length: 14 amino acids. Germline loops: CDR1 LGHDT, CDR2 YNNKEL (reference sequence). The J segment lost 3 bases and the V segment lost 2 bases, leaving 3 bases of the junction unmatched. Here the CDR3 DNA reads TGTGCCAGCAGCCAATCAGCGGGAAAAGAGACCCAGTACTTC. This encodes CASSQSAGKETQYF.

The chain recombines TRBV6-6 with TRBJ2-3, with TRBD1 as a possible D gene (5 bases). With 2 bases removed from V and 0 bases from J, the gap between germline ends came to 12 bases. The length of the CDR3 is 16 residues. The germline gives CDR1 MNHNY, CDR2 SVGAGI (reference sequence). CDR3 region: CASSYSYRRSTDTQYF. The CDR3 DNA reads as TGTGCCAGCAGTTACAGTTACAGGAGAAGCACAGATACGCAGTATTTT.

The chain recombines TRBV30 with TRBJ1-2; D unclear. V lost 3 bases to trimming and J lost 0 bases, with 8 bases between them. CDR3 length equals 13 residues. Germline CDR1 and CDR2: GTSNPN and SVGIG (reference sequence). CDR3 in DNA: TGTGCCTGGAGGAGCCGAACTAACTATGGCTACACCTTC. This encodes CAWRSRTNYGYTF.

The chain joins TRBV6-5 to TRBJ1-4; 7 bases match TRBD1. The CDR3 spans 13 residues. CDR1 is MNHEY, CDR2 SVGAGI, per germline. Trimming at V came to 8 bases and at J to 8 bases, leaving 8 bases not matched to a gene. CDR3 sequence (DNA): TGTGCCAGCGAAAAGACAGGGAAAGAAAAACTGTTTTTT. As protein: CASEKTGKEKLFF.

The rearrangement joins TRBV6-5 to TRBJ1-1; 7 bases match TRBD1. Germline V gene lookup returns CDR1 MNHEY and CDR2 SVGAGI. The CDR3 totals 12 residues. After removal of 4 bases from V and 7 bases from J, the junction contained 3 bases not matched to a gene. The CDR3 bases are TGTGCCAGCAGTTGGCGACAGGGTGAAGCTTTCTTT. Protein product: CASSWRQGEAFF.

This clone was counted a single time. The DNA of the CDR3 is TGTGCCAGCAGCTTAACTGTTGGAAACACCATATATTTT. Translated, it gives CASSLTVGNTIYF. V is TRBV11-3 and J is TRBJ1-3; no firm D call. V shed 2 bases and J shed 3 bases, with 5 bases lying between them. The CDR3 consists of 13 residues. CDR1 and CDR2 from the germline V gene are SGHNT and YENEEA.

This clone was seen only once. J is TRBJ2-7 and V is TRBV7-3; 9 bases map to TRBD1. CDR3 length equals 16 residues. J gave up 2 bases and V 2 bases, and 7 bases lay outside the gene matches. Germline V CDR1 and CDR2: SGHTA, FQGTGA. The CDR3 region is CASSLSGGQGAYEQYF. The CDR3 DNA reads as TGTGCCAGCAGCTTATCCGGGGGACAGGGCGCCTACGAGCAGTACTTC.

This rearrangement joins TRBV6-5 to TRBJ1-5; 7 nucleotides align to TRBD1. The V gene's germline CDR1 is MNHEY and CDR2 SVGAGI. With 6 bases clipped from V and 8 bases from J, the junction kept 4 bases outside the gene matches. This CDR3 has 12 amino acids. For the CDR3, the DNA is TGTGCCAGCAGCGATCAGGGGGAGCCCCAGCATTTT. This gives the protein CASSDQGEPQHF.

V and J are TRBV21-1 and TRBJ2-1; whether TRBD2, the table's D call, matches the DNA was not checked. TRBV21-1 is a pseudogene. The CDR3 is made up of 17 amino acids. CDR3 bases: TGTGCCAGCAGCAAAGCTACTAGCGGGAGGGCCCCCAATGAGCAGTTCTTC. Amino acid sequence: CASSKATSGRAPNEQFF.

The V gene is TRBV4-1, the J gene TRBJ2-1; TRBD2 is a possible D gene (6 bases). V was cut by 0 bases and J by 0 bases, with 9 bases left in between. The CDR3 runs to 16 residues. The V gene's germline CDR1 is MGHRA and CDR2 YSYEKL. The CDR3 reads CASSQDAGNSYNEQFF. The CDR3 coding sequence is TGCGCCAGCAGCCAAGATGCGGGGAACTCCTACAATGAGCAGTTCTTC.

J is TRBJ2-3 and V is TRBV4-1; 8 bases are a match to TRBD2. Germline assignment: CDR1 MGHRA and CDR2 YSYEKL. J gave up 2 bases and V 0 bases, and 10 bases lay outside the gene matches. The CDR3 consists of 18 residues. The CDR3 DNA reads as TGCGCCAGCAGCCAAGAACGACCGGGACTAGGATACACAGATACGCAGTATTTT. It specifies CASSQERPGLGYTDTQYF.

The chain is built from TRBV28 and TRBJ2-7; weak D call: TRBD1 (6 bases). CDR3 length equals 14 residues. V shed 10 bases and J shed 0 bases, with 16 bases lying between them. Germline V gives CDR1 MDHEN, CDR2 SYDVKM. The CDR3 protein is CATDQGSGSYEQYF. DNA for the CDR3: TGTGCCACGGACCAGGGGAGTGGCTCCTACGAGCAGTACTTC.

The rearrangement joins TRBV7-8 to TRBJ2-7; unclear D gene. The CDR3 spans 13 residues. Germline V gives CDR1 SGHVS, CDR2 FQNEAQ. With 3 bases removed from V and 2 bases from J, the gap between germline ends came to 8 bases. CDR3 DNA sequence: TGTGCCAGCAGCTTTTTGGTAGCCTACGAGCAGTACTTC. Its protein product is CASSFLVAYEQYF.

The gene calls are TRBV27 and TRBJ2-1; D possibly corresponds to TRBD2 (5 bases). Germline V gene sequence: CDR1 MNHEY, CDR2 SMNVEV (reference sequence). V was shortened by 3 bases and J by 9 bases, with 15 bases between the two germline ends. The CDR3 has 14 residues. CDR3 sequence reads: CASSFGSLAGEQFF. CDR3 nucleotide sequence: TGTGCCAGCAGTTTTGGGTCCCTAGCAGGTGAGCAGTTCTTC.

The genes are TRBV11-3 and TRBJ2-7; D uncertain. The germline CDR1 and CDR2 sequences are SGHNT and YENEEA. The CDR3 contains 13 residues. V shed 0 bases and J shed 9 bases, with 12 bases lying between them. DNA of the CDR3: TGTGCCAGCAGCTTAGAATCACGGTCGGTGCAGTACTTC. Its protein is CASSLESRSVQYF.

This chain uses TRBV5-1 with TRBJ2-5; D perhaps matches TRBD2 (6 bases). The CDR3 is 14 residues long. Germline CDR1 and CDR2: SGHRS and YFSETQ. Between the trimmed V and J ends, which lost 0 bases and 4 bases, there was a span of 10 bases. CDR3 nucleotide sequence: TGCGCCAGCAGCTTGGGTGTAGCGGCAGAGACCCAGTACTTC. Its translation is CASSLGVAAETQYF.

V and J are TRBV28 and TRBJ2-1, with 9 bases matching TRBD2. CDR3 length equals 15 residues. Germline V gene data show CDR1 as MDHEN and CDR2 as SYDVKM. The J segment lost 5 bases and the V segment lost 7 bases, leaving 9 bases of the junction unmatched. This CDR3 reads CASTPYSGGHNEQFF. The CDR3, as DNA: TGTGCCAGCACTCCTTATAGCGGGGGACACAATGAGCAGTTCTTC.

This chain joins TRBV5-1 and TRBJ1-1, with D possibly being TRBD1 (5 bases). Trimming shortened V by 4 bases and J by 1 base, and 8 bases separated the two germline ends. CDR3 size: 13 residues. Germline V gives CDR1 SGHRS, CDR2 YFSETQ. The CDR3 DNA sequence: TGCGCCAGCAGCGTCACAGGGAACACTGAAGCTTTCTTT. This translates into CASSVTGNTEAFF.

The V gene is TRBV28, the J gene TRBJ2-1, with 11 bases that match TRBD2. Germline V lookup: CDR1 MDHEN, CDR2 SYDVKM. Trimming removed 5 bases from V and 4 bases from J; junction bases left unmatched: 7. This CDR3 is built from 16 residues. In DNA form, the CDR3 reads TGTGCCAGCAGTCCCCCAGGACTAGCGGGTTACAATGAGCAGTTCTTC. Translated: CASSPPGLAGYNEQFF.

V gene TRBV18 combines with J gene TRBJ1-2; 9 nucleotides match TRBD1. CDR3 length: 17 amino acids. The J segment lost 3 bases and the V segment lost 3 bases, leaving 11 bases of the junction unmatched. Germline V CDR1 and CDR2: KGHSH, LQKENI. The CDR3 sequence is CASSPGQGSFADYGYTF. The CDR3 region has the DNA TGTGCCAGCTCACCCGGACAGGGGAGCTTCGCGGACTATGGCTACACCTTC.

V and J are TRBV27 and TRBJ1-4; D may be TRBD1 (5 bases). The germline V gene encodes CDR1 MNHEY and CDR2 SMNVEV (reference sequence). Trimming left V 4 bases short and J 4 bases short, with 19 bases between. The CDR3 is 17 residues long. The chain's CDR3 is CASSSDALGQGNEKLFF. CDR3 nucleotides: TGTGCCAGCAGTTCCGACGCTTTGGGGCAGGGTAATGAAAAACTGTTTTTT. Together with reference TRBV27 and TRBJ1-4, the CDR3 gives the full variable domain: EAQVTQNPRYLITVTGKKLTVTCSQNMNHEYMSWYRQDPGLGLRQIYYSMNVEVTDKGDVPEGYKVSRKEKRNFPLILESPSPNQTSLYFCASSSDALGQGNEKLFFGSGTQLSVL.

CDR3 DNA sequence: TGTGCCACCAGTGACTGGACAGGCACTAGCACAGATACGCAGTATTTT. Its protein is CATSDWTGTSTDTQYF. The chain joins TRBV24-1 to TRBJ2-3; the match to TRBD1 covers 7 bases. Germline CDR1 reads KGHDR; CDR2 reads SFDVKD. The CDR3 has 16 residues. V was pared by 4 bases and J by 0 bases, with 6 bases of the junction left unmatched.